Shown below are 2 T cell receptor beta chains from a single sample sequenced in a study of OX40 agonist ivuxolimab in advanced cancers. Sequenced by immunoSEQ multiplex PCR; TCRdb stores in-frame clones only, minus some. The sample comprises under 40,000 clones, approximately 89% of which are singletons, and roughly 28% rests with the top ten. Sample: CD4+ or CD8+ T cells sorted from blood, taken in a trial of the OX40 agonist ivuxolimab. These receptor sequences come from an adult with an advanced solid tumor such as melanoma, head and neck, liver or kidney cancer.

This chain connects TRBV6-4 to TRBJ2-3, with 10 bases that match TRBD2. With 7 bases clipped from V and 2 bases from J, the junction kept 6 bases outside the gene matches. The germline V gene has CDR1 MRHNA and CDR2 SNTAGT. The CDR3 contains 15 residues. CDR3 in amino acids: CASNSLAGNTDTQYF. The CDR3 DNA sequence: TGTGCCAGCAACTCACTAGCGGGGAACACAGATACGCAGTATTTT.

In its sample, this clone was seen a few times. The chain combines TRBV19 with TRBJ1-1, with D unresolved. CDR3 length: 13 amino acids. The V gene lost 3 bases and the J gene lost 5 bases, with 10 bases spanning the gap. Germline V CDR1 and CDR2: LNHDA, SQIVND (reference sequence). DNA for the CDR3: TGTGCCAGTAGTATTTGGTCTGGGACTGAAGCTTTCTTT. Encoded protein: CASSIWSGTEAFF.